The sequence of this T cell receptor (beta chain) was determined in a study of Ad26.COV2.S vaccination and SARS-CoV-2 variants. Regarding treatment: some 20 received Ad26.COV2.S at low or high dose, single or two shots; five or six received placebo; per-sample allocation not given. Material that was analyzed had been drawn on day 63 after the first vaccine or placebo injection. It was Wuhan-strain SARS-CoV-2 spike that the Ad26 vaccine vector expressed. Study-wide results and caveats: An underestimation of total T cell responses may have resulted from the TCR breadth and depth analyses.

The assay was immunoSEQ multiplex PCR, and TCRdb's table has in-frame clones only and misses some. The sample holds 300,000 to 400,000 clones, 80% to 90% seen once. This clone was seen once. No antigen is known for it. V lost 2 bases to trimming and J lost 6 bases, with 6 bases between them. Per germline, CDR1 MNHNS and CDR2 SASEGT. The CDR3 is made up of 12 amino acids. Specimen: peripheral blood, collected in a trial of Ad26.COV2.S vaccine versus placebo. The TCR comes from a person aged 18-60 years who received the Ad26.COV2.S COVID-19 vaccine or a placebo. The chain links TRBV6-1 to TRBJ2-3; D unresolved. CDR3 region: CASSEWADTQYF. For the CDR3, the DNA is TGTGCCAGCAGTGAATGGGCGGATACGCAGTATTTT.